The T cell receptor beta chain under discussion was sequenced for a study of T cells in pancreatic ductal adenocarcinoma. Surgery without prior neoadjuvant therapy was the treatment of the selected pancreatic ductal adenocarcinoma patients. V lost 11 bases and J lost 5; bases outside the gene matches: 14. The germline gives CDR1 ENHRY, CDR2 SYGVKD. This CDR3 contains 14 residues. Method: immunoSEQ multiplex PCR; TCRdb's copy keeps in-frame clones and lacks some. The repertoire holds 25,000 to 35,000 clones, with about 92% as singletons. This chain joins TRBV10-3 and TRBJ2-5, with 7 bases identical to TRBD1. The source material was PBMCs. This receptor was identified in a human donor with pancreatic ductal adenocarcinoma. CDR3 DNA: TGTGCCCAAAGGGGGCACACCTGTCGGGAGACCCAGTACTTC. Translating it yields CAQRGHTCRETQYF.